A selection of T cell receptor beta chains follows, all from one sample in a study of Ad26.COV2.S vaccination and SARS-CoV-2 variants. This table comes from immunoSEQ multiplex PCR, and its TCRdb copy is limited to in-frame clones, with some not included. The repertoire holds around 300,000 clones, with roughly 91% as singletons. The input for sequencing was peripheral blood, taken in a trial of Ad26.COV2.S vaccine versus placebo. These receptor sequences come from a person between 18 and 65 years old who received the Ad26.COV2.S COVID-19 vaccine or a placebo. The CDR3 runs from the conserved cysteine through the conserved F or W. A D gene is named only where the DNA matches it firmly. Expanded clones are given a class, and other clones once, few, many or no size at all.

v_call	clone_size	d_call	j_call	cdr3_length	cdr3_nt	cdr3_aa
TRBV5-6	NA	NA	TRBJ1-1	13	TGTGCCAGCAGCTTGGAACTGAACACTGAAGCTTTCTTT	CASSLELNTEAFF
TRBV28	once	NA	TRBJ1-5	14	TGTGCCAGCAGGGCGGAGCAGGGCAATCAGCCCCAGCATTTT	CASRAEQGNQPQHF
TRBV5-1	NA	NA	TRBJ2-2	14	TGCGCCAGCAGCTTGGGTCAGGGGATCGGGGAGCTGTTTTTT	CASSLGQGIGELFF
TRBV10-3	NA	TRBD2	TRBJ2-1	16	TGTGCCATCAGTGAGTCGAAAGGGACTAGCGTGGGTGAGCAGTTCTTC	CAISESKGTSVGEQFF
TRBV18	NA	NA	TRBJ1-1	13	TGTGCCAGCTCACGGGACATCGACACTGAAGCTTTCTTT	CASSRDIDTEAFF
TRBV3-1/TRBV3-2	NA	TRBD1	TRBJ2-6	19	TGTGCCAGCAGCCAAGATTTAGCGGGACAGGGGGCTGGGGCCAACGTCCTGACTTTC	CASSQDLAGQGAGANVLTF
TRBV19	NA	NA	TRBJ1-1	13	TGTGCCAGTAGTACGACAGTCAACACTGAAGCTTTCTTT	CASSTTVNTEAFF
TRBV20-1	NA	NA	TRBJ1-1	11	TGCAGTGCTAGAGGGAACACTGAAGCTTTCTTT	CSARGNTEAFF
TRBV7-7	few	TRBD1	TRBJ2-1	15	TGTGCCAGCAGCTTAGGGACAGGGGATACGAATGAGCAGTTCTTC	CASSLGTGDTNEQFF
TRBV28	NA	NA	TRBJ1-5	15	TGTGCCAGCAGTTTAGGGGGCGCCGGGAATCAGCCCCAGCATTTT	CASSLGGAGNQPQHF
TRBV6-6	NA	TRBD1	TRBJ1-2	12	TGTGCCAGCAGTAACAGGGGAGGAGGCTACACCTTC	CASSNRGGGYTF
TRBV30	NA	NA	TRBJ1-6	12	TGTGCCTGGAGTGGACAGTATTCACCCCTCCACTTT	CAWSGQYSPLHF
TRBV5-8	NA	TRBD2	TRBJ2-2	17	TGTGCCAGCAGCTTCCCCTTAGCGGGAGACGACACCGGGGAGCTGTTTTTT	CASSFPLAGDDTGELFF
TRBV5-1	NA	NA	TRBJ2-1	14	TGCGCCAGCAGCTGGGACACATCCTACAATGAGCAGTTCTTC	CASSWDTSYNEQFF
TRBV27	NA	NA	TRBJ2-7	14	TGTGCCAGCAGGACGACTAGAGGAGGCGACGAGCAGTACTTC	CASRTTRGGDEQYF
TRBV9	few	TRBD1	TRBJ1-6	15	TGTGCCAGCAGCGTAGAGGACAGGTCAAATTCACCCCTCCACTTT	CASSVEDRSNSPLHF
TRBV5-8	NA	NA	TRBJ1-5	17	TGTGCCAGCAGCTTGCCTGGGGGGGCGGCTGGCAATCAGCCCCAGCATTTT	CASSLPGGAAGNQPQHF
TRBV5-6	NA	TRBD2	TRBJ2-7	14	TGTGCCAGCAGCCCCGGGACTAGTACATACGAGCAGTACTTC	CASSPGTSTYEQYF
TRBV19	NA	NA	TRBJ1-4	16	TGTGCCAGTAGTATTTGGGGTCCTGCAACTAATGAAAAACTGTTTTTT	CASSIWGPATNEKLFF
TRBV23-1	NA	TRBD1	TRBJ2-7	15	TGCGCCAGCAGTCCGGGGACAGGGGTTTCCGGCGAGCAGTACTTC	CASSPGTGVSGEQYF
TRBV5-8	NA	TRBD2	TRBJ2-1	17	TGTGCCAGCAGCTTGGACCGGACTAGCGGGGACCACAATGAGCAGTTCTTC	CASSLDRTSGDHNEQFF
TRBV3-1/TRBV3-2	NA	TRBD2	TRBJ2-1	12	TGTGCCAGCAGCCGGGCTAGCGGCCAGCAGTTCTTC	CASSRASGQQFF
TRBV5-6	NA	NA	TRBJ1-2	14	TGTGCCAGCAGCCCCATCGACGCTAACTATGGCTACACCTTC	CASSPIDANYGYTF
TRBV29-1	NA	TRBD1	TRBJ1-2	13	TGCAGCGTTGGACAGGGCGTCGAGGTTGGCTACACCTTC	CSVGQGVEVGYTF
TRBV7-6	NA	NA	TRBJ2-7	16	TGTGCCAGCAGCTTAGAAGGGGGGGCATCCTCCTACGAGCAGTACTTC	CASSLEGGASSYEQYF
TRBV18	NA	TRBD2	TRBJ2-3	14	TGTGCCAGCTCGCAGGGACTAGACACAGATACGCAGTATTTT	CASSQGLDTDTQYF
TRBV6-6	NA	TRBD1	TRBJ1-1	15	TGTGCCAGCAGTCGACAGGGACGTAGGGACACTGAAGCTTTCTTT	CASSRQGRRDTEAFF
TRBV5-1	NA	TRBD2	TRBJ2-7	18	TGCGCCAGCAGCTTGTACGAACTAGCGGGAGTATCATCCTACGAGCAGTACTTC	CASSLYELAGVSSYEQYF
TRBV30	NA	TRBD2	TRBJ2-3	15	TGTGCCTGGAGTGTAGCGGGAGTAGCTATAGATACGCAGTATTTT	CAWSVAGVAIDTQYF
TRBV10-1	NA	TRBD2	TRBJ2-2	21	TGCGCCAGCAGTGAGTCCGGGGAGCGGCTAGCGGGAGGTCGATACACCGGGGAGCTGTTTTTT	CASSESGERLAGGRYTGELFF
TRBV7-2	NA	TRBD1	TRBJ1-1	14	TGTGCCAGCAGCTTCACCCCCGGGACAGTTGAAGCTTTCTTT	CASSFTPGTVEAFF
TRBV5-1	NA	NA	TRBJ1-1	15	TGCGCCAGCAGCTTACATTCCCTCATGAACACTGAAGCTTTCTTT	CASSLHSLMNTEAFF
TRBV5-4	NA	TRBD1	TRBJ1-2	15	TGTGCCAGCAGCCAGGACAGGGGCCTAGACTATGGCTACACCTTC	CASSQDRGLDYGYTF
TRBV7-9	NA	NA	TRBJ2-1	16	TGTGCCAGCAGCCCCACCCGCATACAGGGATTCAATGAGCAGTTCTTC	CASSPTRIQGFNEQFF
TRBV19	NA	NA	TRBJ2-1	13	TGTGCCAGTAGTATGGGAGACTACAATGAGCAGTTCTTC	CASSMGDYNEQFF
TRBV12-3/TRBV12-4	few	NA	TRBJ1-2	13	TGTGCCAGCAGTGTTAATCCTATCTATGGCTACACCTTC	CASSVNPIYGYTF
TRBV2	NA	NA	TRBJ1-2	15	TGTGCCAGCAGTGAAGGTCTCCGGGGGAACTATGGCTACACCTTC	CASSEGLRGNYGYTF
TRBV10-3	NA	NA	TRBJ2-3	15	TGTGCCACCCAAGGAGCGGCCCTTAGCACAGATACGCAGTATTTT	CATQGAALSTDTQYF
TRBV5-1	NA	NA	TRBJ2-5	15	TGCGCCAGCAGCACCAACCTCCCTCGAGGGGAGACCCAGTACTTC	CASSTNLPRGETQYF